The 19 T cell receptor beta chains presented below share a single source sample, sequenced in a study of graft-versus-host responses after intestinal transplantation. Using immunoSEQ multiplex PCR, the repertoire was profiled, and TCRdb retains in-frame clones only, with some absent. The table lists around 7,000 clones, approximately 70% of them singletons. Researchers processed graft tissue to release intraepithelial and lamina propria lymphocytes. The input for sequencing was ileum tissue, taken around 50 days after transplant. The receptors originated from a human patient who received an intestinal transplant, so some T cells may come from the graft donor.

V usage is TRBV29-1 and J usage is TRBJ1-2; possible D gene TRBD1, 5 bases. Germline CDR1 reads SQVTM; CDR2 reads ANQGSEA. Trimming cost V 1 base and J 4 bases, with 7 bases left between them. This CDR3 comprises 12 residues. The CDR3 region is CSVEAGGYGYTF. The CDR3 nucleotides read TGCAGCGTTGAAGCGGGGGGCTATGGCTACACCTTC.

This clone was seen more than once but under ten times. The CDR3, as DNA: TGTGCCAGCAGCGTTCGCGGGGGGCAGCCCCAGCATTTT. This codes for CASSVRGGQPQHF. The J gene is TRBJ1-5, the V gene TRBV7-2; D is possibly TRBD1 (5 bases). The CDR3 has 13 amino acids. The V end was cut by 5 bases, the J end by 7 bases, with 12 bases between. Germline CDR1 SGHTA, CDR2 FQGNSA.

The J gene is TRBJ2-5, the V gene TRBV6-6; TRBD1 matches at 9 bases. V lost 6 bases, J lost 1 base, and 0 bases stayed unmatched. This CDR3 has 13 residues. The germline gives CDR1 MNHNY, CDR2 SVGAGI (reference sequence). The CDR3 loop reads CASRTGGQETQYF. CDR3 coding DNA: TGTGCCAGCAGGACAGGGGGCCAAGAGACCCAGTACTTC.

The genes are TRBV4-1 and TRBJ2-5; 15 positions match TRBD2. The CDR3 has 17 residues. Trimming cost V 4 bases and J 4 bases; bases outside gene matches: 7. The germline V gene encodes CDR1 MGHRA and CDR2 YSYEKL. DNA for the CDR3: TGCGCCAGCAGCCCACGTAGGACTAGCGGGGGGGGAGAGACCCAGTACTTC. Residues: CASSPRRTSGGGETQYF.

CDR3 coding DNA: TGTGCCAGCAGTGTCGGGAGACACTCCCCCTACGAGCAGTACGTC. Translating gives CASSVGRHSPYEQYV. J is TRBJ2-7 and V is TRBV2; D is possibly TRBD2 (6 bases). CDR1 SNHLY and CDR2 FYNNEI come from the germline V gene. The V gene lost 4 bases and the J gene lost 2 bases, with 15 bases spanning the gap. CDR3 length: 15 amino acids.

This sequence joins TRBV7-8 and TRBJ2-2, with D tentatively TRBD2 (6 bases). The CDR3 is made up of 16 amino acids. Germline lookup yields CDR1 SGHVS and CDR2 FQNEAQ. The V gene lost 6 bases and the J gene lost 9 bases, with 23 bases spanning the gap. CDR3 residues: CASSFQPGGANRELFF. Here the CDR3 DNA reads TGTGCCAGCAGTTTCCAACCCGGGGGAGCCAACCGGGAGCTGTTTTTT.

The V gene is TRBV7-3, the J gene TRBJ2-3; TRBD1 matches at 7 bases. In germline, CDR1 is SGHTA, CDR2 FQGTGA. This CDR3 is 16 amino acids long. Germline trimming cut 0 bases from V and 0 bases from J; bases unmatched to any gene: 3. The CDR3 sequence is CASSLTRDSSTDTQYF. The CDR3 DNA reads TGTGCCAGCAGCTTAACCCGGGACAGTAGCACAGATACGCAGTATTTT.

J is TRBJ2-1 and V is TRBV5-1; D is ambiguous. Germline loops: CDR1 SGHRS, CDR2 YFSETQ. This CDR3 has 14 amino acids. V dropped 0 bases and J dropped 5 bases, with 9 bases sitting between them. For the CDR3, the DNA is TGCGCCAGCAGCTTGGAGTTACTCAACAATGAGCAGTTCTTC. Its protein is CASSLELLNNEQFF.

This clone has only a few counts. The rearrangement links TRBV27 to TRBJ2-5; TRBD1 aligns across 9 bases. This CDR3 comprises 15 residues. Germline-derived CDR1 and CDR2 are MNHEY and SMNVEV (reference sequence). The V segment lost 6 bases and the J segment 7 bases; nucleotides outside the gene matches: 12. CDR3 DNA sequence: TGTGCCAGCAGCCGTACAGGGGGCCCCTCTTGGACCCAGTACTTC. Translated: CASSRTGGPSWTQYF.

The rearrangement uses TRBV2 and TRBJ2-1, with 9 positions matching TRBD1. CDR1 is SNHLY, CDR2 FYNNEI, per germline. Unmatched junction bases numbered 2, after V lost 5 bases and J lost 3 bases. The CDR3 loop spans 14 amino acids. CDR3 sequence reads: CASSWDRDYNEQFF. CDR3 DNA sequence: TGTGCCAGCAGTTGGGACAGGGACTACAATGAGCAGTTCTTC.

The J gene is TRBJ1-5, the V gene TRBV11-2; D is perhaps TRBD1 (5 bases). Germline CDR1 and CDR2: SGHAT and FQNNGV. The V end was cut by 2 bases, the J end by 4 bases, with 12 bases between. The CDR3 runs to 15 residues. The chain's CDR3 is CASSLLGAPNQPQHF. As DNA, the CDR3 is TGTGCCAGCAGCTTACTAGGGGCCCCTAATCAGCCCCAGCATTTT.

The chain has TRBV28 and TRBJ2-3; 8 positions agree with TRBD2. J gave up 3 bases and V 8 bases, and 7 bases lay outside the gene matches. Germline CDR1 is MDHEN and CDR2 is SYDVKM. The CDR3 extends over 14 amino acids. CDR3 in amino acids: CASGSGGETDTQYF. In DNA, the CDR3 is TGTGCCAGCGGCAGCGGGGGAGAAACAGATACGCAGTATTTT.

The DNA of the CDR3 is TGTGCCAGCAGCTTGTCCAGCGGGGGGATCTACGAGCAGTACGTC. It encodes CASSLSSGGIYEQYV. The chain is built from TRBV5-4 and TRBJ2-7; TRBD2 agrees at 9 bases. Germline trimming cut 1 base from V and 3 bases from J; bases unmatched to any gene: 5. From germline, CDR1 is SGHNT and CDR2 YYREEE (reference sequence). The CDR3 runs 15 residues.

This clone turned up a few times. This rearrangement joins TRBV11-3 to TRBJ1-4; TRBD1 is a possible D gene (6 bases). Germline V gene data show CDR1 as SGHNT and CDR2 as YENEEA. Trimming shortened V by 5 bases and J by 6 bases, and 13 bases separated the two germline ends. CDR3 length: 14 residues. The CDR3 region is CASSRAGVHEKLFF. CDR3 nucleotide sequence: TGTGCCAGCAGCCGAGCAGGGGTGCATGAAAAACTGTTTTTT.

The chain is built from TRBV5-6 and TRBJ2-3, with 12 bases lining up with TRBD2. Unmatched junction bases numbered 4, after V lost 2 bases and J lost 0 bases. The CDR3 covers 17 residues. Germline CDR1 reads SGHDT; CDR2 reads YYEEEE. This CDR3 is CASSFGTSGLSTDTQYF. The CDR3 DNA sequence: TGTGCCAGCAGCTTTGGGACTAGCGGGCTGAGCACAGATACGCAGTATTTT.

The genes are TRBV2 and TRBJ1-6, with 8 positions matching TRBD1. The CDR3 runs 15 residues. Germline V gene sequence: CDR1 SNHLY, CDR2 FYNNEI. With 6 bases clipped from V and 6 bases from J, the junction kept 7 bases outside the gene matches. The DNA for the CDR3 is TGTGCCAGCAGCGGTCCCACAGGGGGTAATTCACCCCTCCACTTT. This gives the protein CASSGPTGGNSPLHF.

By share, this clone counts as large. V gene TRBV7-2 combines with J gene TRBJ1-4, with D possibly matching TRBD1 (6 bases). V was trimmed by 5 bases and J by 6 bases, leaving 13 bases between them. The CDR3 loop spans 14 amino acids. Germline assignment: CDR1 SGHTA and CDR2 FQGNSA. The CDR3, as DNA: TGTGCCAGCAGCCGAGCAGGGGTGCATGAAAAACTGTTTTTT. Protein: CASSRAGVHEKLFF.

The CDR3 loop reads CASGPGGVNIQYF. The CDR3, as DNA: TGTGCCAGCGGACCAGGGGGCGTTAACATTCAGTACTTC. V is TRBV27 and J is TRBJ2-4, with 8 bases that match TRBD1. CDR3 length: 13 residues. V gave up 8 bases and J gave up 7 bases; unmatched junction bases: 7. Germline V gene data show CDR1 as MNHEY and CDR2 as SMNVEV (reference sequence).

The CDR3 region is CASSARDRTYNEQFF. The CDR3 coding sequence is TGTGCCAGCAGCGCCCGGGACAGAACTTACAATGAGCAGTTCTTC. The genes are TRBV9 and TRBJ2-1, with 7 bases lining up with TRBD1. The ends lost 3 bases at V and 4 bases at J; junction bases unmatched: 7. This CDR3 is 15 amino acids long. Germline V lookup: CDR1 SGDLS, CDR2 YYNGEE.